This entry lists 7 T cell receptor beta chains sequenced from one sample in a study of T-cell reconstitution after alpha-beta-depleted transplantation in children. Molecular barcoding with unique molecular identifiers was used for the TCRbeta library. TCRdb reanalysed the PCR reads using MiXCR and keeps one entry per CDR3 protein. The profile shows about 110,000 distinct CDR3 sequences, 5.5% to 7% of them singletons. This specimen consisted of PBMCs, mostly from graft donor cells, obtained 360 days after TCRalphabeta/CD19-depleted stem cell transplant. The source is a male patient aged 2-15 years who had a stem cell transplant for acute lymphoblastic leukemia, so the T cells may come from the graft donor.

This clonotype was seen more than once but under ten times. The gene calls are TRBV5-1 and TRBJ1-5, with D uncertain. CDR3 length: 15 residues. Germline assignment: CDR1 SGHRS and CDR2 YFSETQ. V lost 0 bases and J 1 base, leaving 8 bases between the germline ends. DNA of the CDR3: TGCGCCAGCAGCTTGGAAGGATGGAGCAATCAGCCCCAGCATTTT. Translating gives CASSLEGWSNQPQHF. The variable domain in full, completed from reference TRBV5-1 and TRBJ1-5, reads KAGVTQTPRYLIKTRGQQVTLSCSPISGHRSVSWYQQTPGQGLQFLFEYFSETQRNKGNFPGRFSGRQFSNSRSEMNVSTLELGDSALYLCASSLEGWSNQPQHFGDGTRLSIL.

This clonotype was found many times. This chain joins TRBV20-1 and TRBJ2-7; unclear D gene. The CDR3 spans 11 residues. The V gene's germline CDR1 is DFQATT and CDR2 SNEGSKA (reference sequence). V was trimmed by 0 bases and J by 3 bases, leaving 3 bases between them. CDR3 residues: CSAREVYEQYF. The CDR3 DNA reads as TGCAGTGCTAGAGAGGTCTACGAGCAGTACTTC.

This clonotype was found many times. The chain employs TRBV11-2 and TRBJ1-1; D is undetermined. V dropped 2 bases and J dropped 1 base, with 8 bases sitting between them. Looked up from germline, CDR1 is SGHAT and CDR2 is FQNNGV. This CDR3 has 14 amino acids. The CDR3 bases are TGTGCCAGCAGCTTACACGGATGGAACACTGAAGCTTTCTTT. It specifies CASSLHGWNTEAFF.

This clonotype was seen many times. The chain joins TRBV4-3 to TRBJ1-1; D remains ambiguous. The CDR3 covers 15 residues. V lost 0 bases and J lost 0, with 8 bases in between. Germline assignment: CDR1 LGHNA and CDR2 YSLEER. In DNA, the CDR3 is TGCGCCAGCAGCCAAGACGGGGAGATGAACACTGAAGCTTTCTTT. It translates to CASSQDGEMNTEAFF.

This clonotype was seen repeatedly, ten times or more. The rearrangement links TRBV27 to TRBJ2-5; D remains unclear. V lost 6 bases to trimming and J lost 7 bases, with 9 bases between them. Germline loops: CDR1 MNHEY, CDR2 SMNVEV (reference sequence). The CDR3 has 11 amino acids. CDR3 DNA sequence: TGTGCCAGCAGCTTGGGTGGGACCCAGTACTTC. It translates to CASSLGGTQYF.

This clonotype has more than one count but fewer than ten. The chain uses TRBV25-1 and TRBJ2-5, with D unclear. CDR3 length: 17 amino acids. Germline CDR1 and CDR2: MGHDK and SYGVNS. V lost 2 bases, J lost 4 bases, and 20 bases lay in between. CDR3 nucleotides: TGTGCCAGCAGTGAAGGCGTATGGCAGGCTCTAGGAGAGACCCAGTACTTC. This sequence encodes CASSEGVWQALGETQYF.

This clonotype was counted only a few times. The chain has TRBV7-9 and TRBJ2-4, with D unclear. The CDR3 consists of 14 residues. Per the germline V gene, CDR1 is SEHNR and CDR2 is FQNEAQ (reference sequence). V was trimmed by 2 bases and J by 3 bases, leaving 8 bases between them. DNA of the CDR3: TGTGCCAGCAGCTTACTAGGTGGCAAAAACATTCAGTACTTC. Its translation: CASSLLGGKNIQYF.